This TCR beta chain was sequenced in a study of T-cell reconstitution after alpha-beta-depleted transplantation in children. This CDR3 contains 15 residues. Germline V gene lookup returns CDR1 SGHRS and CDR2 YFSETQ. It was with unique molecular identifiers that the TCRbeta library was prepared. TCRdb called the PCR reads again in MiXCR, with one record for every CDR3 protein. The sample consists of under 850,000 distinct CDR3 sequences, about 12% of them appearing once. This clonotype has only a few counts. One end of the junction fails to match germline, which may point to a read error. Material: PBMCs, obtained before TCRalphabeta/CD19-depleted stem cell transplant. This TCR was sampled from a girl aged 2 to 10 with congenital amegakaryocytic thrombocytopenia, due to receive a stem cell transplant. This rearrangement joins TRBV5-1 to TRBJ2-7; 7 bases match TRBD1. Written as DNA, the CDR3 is TGCGCCAGCAGCTTGGTTCCAGGGGGTTCCTACGAGCCGTACTTC. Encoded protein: CASSLVPGGSYEPYF.